This entry features one TCR beta chain sequence. What it binds is unknown. A much larger clone is a single base away; this may be a read error. Three rounds of nested PCR, following a modified ARM-PCR protocol, produced the TCRbeta library. In TCRdb, the multiplex PCR reads were re-called with MiXCR into one record per CDR3 protein. This table holds tens of thousands of distinct CDR3 sequences, around 78% found once. The data belong to a study of tumor and adjacent non-tumor tissue in lung cancer. In the study overall: Stage I to III disease affected some 11 men and roughly 5 women aged roughly 31 to 85.

The CDR3 extends over 14 amino acids. The germline CDR1 and CDR2 sequences are SGHAT and FQNNGV. General observations from the study: Tumor repertoires had a smaller top 100 clone share than normal lung.

The template was RNA from unsorted bulk tissue. Sequencing input: lung tumor tissue. V and J are TRBV11-2 and TRBJ1-6, with 10 bases aligning to TRBD1. This TCR derives from a man aged 55 to 70 with non-small cell lung cancer. This CDR3 is CTSSLGTGDSPLHF. Here the CDR3 DNA reads TGTACCAGCAGCCTAGGGACAGGGGACTCACCCCTCCACTTT.